The sequence of this T cell receptor beta chain was determined in a study of shared clonotypes between healthy human individuals. Losses at the gene ends were 5 bases for V and 0 bases for J; bases not matched to a gene: 2. The germline gives CDR1 KGHSH, CDR2 LQKENI. This CDR3 comprises 15 residues. This table comes from immunoSEQ multiplex PCR, and its TCRdb copy is limited to in-frame clones, with some not included. In the table there are fewer than 1.6 million clones, approximately 98.5% of which are singletons. This sequence was found in a man aged 25-40 years in good health. This chain links TRBV18 with TRBJ1-4, with 8 bases lining up with TRBD1. The sample comprised naive CD4+ T cells sorted from blood. The subset: CD45RA+ positively selected. This chain's CDR3 is CASSYRGTTNEKLFF. CDR3 DNA: TGTGCCAGCTCATACAGGGGGACAACTAATGAAAAACTGTTTTTT.